This T cell receptor beta chain was captured by sequencing in a study of T cells in tumors after PD-1 blockade. Study overall: Excluded were patients with checkpoint blockade, immunosuppressants, or radiotherapy or other anti-cancer therapy within 4 weeks.

The CDR3 is 13 residues long. Germline lookup yields CDR1 MDHEN and CDR2 SYDVKM. Trimming pared 8 bases from V and 2 bases from J, leaving 12 bases between. Method: immunoSEQ multiplex PCR; TCRdb's copy keeps in-frame clones and lacks some. The table has under 75,000 clones, around 67% seen once; the top ten hold approximately 4.5%. The sequencing used PBMCs, collected after anti-PD-1 treatment. The TCR sequence derives from a human donor with basal cell carcinoma. The chain uses TRBV28 and TRBJ1-2, with D tentatively TRBD1 (5 bases). The CDR3 here is CASGQGLNYGYTF. In nucleotides, the CDR3 is TGTGCCAGCGGTCAGGGTTTGAACTATGGCTACACCTTC.